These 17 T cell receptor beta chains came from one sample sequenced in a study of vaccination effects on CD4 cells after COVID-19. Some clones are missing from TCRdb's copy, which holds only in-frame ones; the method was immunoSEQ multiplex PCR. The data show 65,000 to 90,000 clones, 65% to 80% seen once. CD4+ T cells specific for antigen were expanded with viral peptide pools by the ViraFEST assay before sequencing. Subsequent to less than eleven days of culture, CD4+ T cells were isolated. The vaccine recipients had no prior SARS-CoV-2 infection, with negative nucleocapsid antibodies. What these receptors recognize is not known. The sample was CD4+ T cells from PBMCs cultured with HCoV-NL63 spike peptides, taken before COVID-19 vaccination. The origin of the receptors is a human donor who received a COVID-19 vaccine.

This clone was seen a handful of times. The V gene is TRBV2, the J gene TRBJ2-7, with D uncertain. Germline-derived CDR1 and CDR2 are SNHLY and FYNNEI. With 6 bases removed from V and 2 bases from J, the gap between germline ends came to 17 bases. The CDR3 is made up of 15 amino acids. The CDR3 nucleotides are TGTGCCAGCAGGGCCCAAGGCCTACGAGCCTACGAGCAGTACGTC. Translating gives CASRAQGLRAYEQYV.

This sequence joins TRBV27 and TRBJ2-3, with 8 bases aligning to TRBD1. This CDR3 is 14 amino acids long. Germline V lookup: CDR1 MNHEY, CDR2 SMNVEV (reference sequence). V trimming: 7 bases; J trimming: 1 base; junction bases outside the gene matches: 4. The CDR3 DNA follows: TGTGCCAGCAACACCAGGGGGCGCACAGATACGCAGTATTTT. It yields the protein CASNTRGRTDTQYF.

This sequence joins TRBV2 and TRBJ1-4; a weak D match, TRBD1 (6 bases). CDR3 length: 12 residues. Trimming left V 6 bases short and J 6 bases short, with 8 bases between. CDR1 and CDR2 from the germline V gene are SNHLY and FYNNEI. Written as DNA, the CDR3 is TGTGCCAGCAGACAGGGACATGAAAAACTGTTTTTT. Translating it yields CASRQGHEKLFF.

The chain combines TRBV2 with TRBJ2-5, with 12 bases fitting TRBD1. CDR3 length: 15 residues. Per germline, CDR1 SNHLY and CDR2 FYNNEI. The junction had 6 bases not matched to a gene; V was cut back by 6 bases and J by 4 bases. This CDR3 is CASRAGQGAPETQYF. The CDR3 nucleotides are TGTGCCAGCAGAGCGGGACAGGGGGCTCCAGAGACCCAGTACTTC.

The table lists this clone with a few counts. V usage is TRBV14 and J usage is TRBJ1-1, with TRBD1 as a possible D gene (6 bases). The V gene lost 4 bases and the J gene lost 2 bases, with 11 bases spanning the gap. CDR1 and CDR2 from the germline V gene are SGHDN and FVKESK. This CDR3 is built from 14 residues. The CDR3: CASSPTGYNTEAFF. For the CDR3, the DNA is TGTGCCAGCAGCCCGACAGGCTATAACACTGAAGCTTTCTTT.

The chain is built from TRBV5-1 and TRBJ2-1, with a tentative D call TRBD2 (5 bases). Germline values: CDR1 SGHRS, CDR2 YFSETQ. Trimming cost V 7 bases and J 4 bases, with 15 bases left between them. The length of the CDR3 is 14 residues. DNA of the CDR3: TGCGCCAGCGGCCTCGGCGGGTCTTACAATGAGCAGTTCTTC. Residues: CASGLGGSYNEQFF.

The DNA of the CDR3 is TGTGCCACCAGTGACCCGACTAGCACAGATACGCAGTATTTT. Translation: CATSDPTSTDTQYF. V gene TRBV24-1 combines with J gene TRBJ2-3; D not certain. The CDR3 is 14 residues long. The germline gives CDR1 KGHDR, CDR2 SFDVKD. V lost 4 bases to trimming and J lost 0 bases, with 7 bases between them.

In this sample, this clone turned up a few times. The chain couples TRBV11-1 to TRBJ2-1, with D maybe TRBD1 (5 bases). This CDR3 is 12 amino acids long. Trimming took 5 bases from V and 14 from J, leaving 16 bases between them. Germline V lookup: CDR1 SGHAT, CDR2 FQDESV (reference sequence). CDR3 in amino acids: CASSPTQGPKFF. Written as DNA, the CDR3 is TGTGCCAGCAGCCCTACGCAGGGCCCAAAGTTCTTC.

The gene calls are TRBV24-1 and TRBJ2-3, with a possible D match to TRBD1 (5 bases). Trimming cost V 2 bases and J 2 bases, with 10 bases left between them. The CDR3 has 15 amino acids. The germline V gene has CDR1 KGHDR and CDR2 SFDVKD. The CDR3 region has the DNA TGTGCCACCAGTGATTCGAGACAGCCCACAGATACGCAGTATTTT. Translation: CATSDSRQPTDTQYF.

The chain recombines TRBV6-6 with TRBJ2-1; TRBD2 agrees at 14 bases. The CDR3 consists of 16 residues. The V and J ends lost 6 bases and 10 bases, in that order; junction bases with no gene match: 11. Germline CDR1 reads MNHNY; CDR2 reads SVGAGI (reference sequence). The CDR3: CASSPTTSGGAKEQFF. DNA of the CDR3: TGTGCCAGCAGCCCCACGACTAGCGGGGGGGCAAAAGAGCAGTTCTTC.

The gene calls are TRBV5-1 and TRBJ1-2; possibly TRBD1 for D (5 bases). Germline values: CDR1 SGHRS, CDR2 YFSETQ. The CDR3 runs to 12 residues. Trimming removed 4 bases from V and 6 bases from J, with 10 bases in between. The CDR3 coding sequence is TGCGCCAGCAGCCTGGAGGGGAATGGCTACACCTTC. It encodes CASSLEGNGYTF. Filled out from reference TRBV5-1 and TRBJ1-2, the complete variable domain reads KAGVTQTPRYLIKTRGQQVTLSCSPISGHRSVSWYQQTPGQGLQFLFEYFSETQRNKGNFPGRFSGRQFSNSRSEMNVSTLELGDSALYLCASSLEGNGYTFGSGTRLTVV.

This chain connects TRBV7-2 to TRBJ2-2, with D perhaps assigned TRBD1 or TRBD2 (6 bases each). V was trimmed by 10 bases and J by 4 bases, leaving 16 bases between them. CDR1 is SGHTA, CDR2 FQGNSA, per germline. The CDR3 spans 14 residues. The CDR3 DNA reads TGTGCCACCGGAGGGGGGCCGTCCACCGGGGAGCTGTTTTTT. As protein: CATGGGPSTGELFF.

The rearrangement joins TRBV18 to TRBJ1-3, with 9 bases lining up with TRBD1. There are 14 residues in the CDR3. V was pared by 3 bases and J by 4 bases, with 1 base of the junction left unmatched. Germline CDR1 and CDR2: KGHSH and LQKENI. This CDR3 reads CASSPGQGGNTIYF. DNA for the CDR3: TGTGCCAGCTCACCGGGACAGGGAGGAAACACCATATATTTT.

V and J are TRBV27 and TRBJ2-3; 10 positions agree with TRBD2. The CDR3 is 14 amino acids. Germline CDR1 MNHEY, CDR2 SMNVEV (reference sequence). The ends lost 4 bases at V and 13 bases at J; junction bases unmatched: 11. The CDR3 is CASSSSFSGGNEYF. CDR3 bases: TGTGCCAGCAGTTCGTCCTTTAGCGGGGGGAATGAGTATTTT.

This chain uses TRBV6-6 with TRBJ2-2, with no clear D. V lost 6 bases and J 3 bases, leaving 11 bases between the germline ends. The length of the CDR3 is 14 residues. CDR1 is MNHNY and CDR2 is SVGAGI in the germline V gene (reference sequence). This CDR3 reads CASRTQYHTGELFF. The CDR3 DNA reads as TGTGCCAGCAGAACCCAGTACCACACCGGGGAGCTGTTTTTT.

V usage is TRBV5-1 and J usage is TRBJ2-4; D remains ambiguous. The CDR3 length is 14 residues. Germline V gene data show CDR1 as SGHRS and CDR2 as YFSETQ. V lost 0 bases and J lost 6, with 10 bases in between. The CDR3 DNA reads TGCGCCAGCAGCTTGGAAGTGCTAACAAACATTCAGTACTTC. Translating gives CASSLEVLTNIQYF.

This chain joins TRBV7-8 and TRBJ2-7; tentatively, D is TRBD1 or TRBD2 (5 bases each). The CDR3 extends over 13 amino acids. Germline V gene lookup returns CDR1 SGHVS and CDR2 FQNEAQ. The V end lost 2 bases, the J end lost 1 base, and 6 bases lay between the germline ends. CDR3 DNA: TGTGCCAGCAGCTTATGGGGGTCCTACGAGCAGTACGTC. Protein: CASSLWGSYEQYV.